Listed below are T cell receptor beta chains from one sample, sequenced in a study of OX40 agonist ivuxolimab in advanced cancers. Sequencing used immunoSEQ multiplex PCR; TCRdb keeps in-frame clones, though not all of them. The sample consists of 60,000 or so clones, 90% to 95% of them appearing once. This specimen was CD4+ or CD8+ T cells sorted from blood, taken in a trial of the OX40 agonist ivuxolimab. All receptors come from an adult with an advanced solid tumor such as melanoma, head and neck, liver or kidney cancer. Each CDR3 is given with its conserved first and last residue. D genes are given only for firm matches. Where a row states a size, it is once, few, many or the class of an expanded clone; other rows omit it.

size	V	J	D	CDR3	DNA
-	TRBV7-3	TRBJ2-2	TRBD2	CASSKYSSGGGNTGELFF	TGTGCCAGCAGCAAATACTCTAGCGGCGGGGGGAACACCGGGGAGCTGTTTTTT
-	TRBV7-6	TRBJ1-4	-	CASSLTSTEKLFF	TGTGCCAGCAGCTTGACTAGCACTGAAAAACTGTTTTTT
-	TRBV9	TRBJ1-4	-	CASSPAGGATNEKLFF	TGTGCCAGCAGCCCGGCGGGTGGGGCAACTAATGAAAAACTGTTTTTT
once	TRBV29-1	TRBJ2-3	-	CSAGTRTTRDTQYF	TGCAGCGCTGGGACAAGGACTACTAGAGATACGCAGTATTTT
-	TRBV5-4	TRBJ2-3	-	CASSLPWTDTQYF	TGTGCCAGCAGCTTACCGTGGACAGATACGCAGTATTTT
-	TRBV30	TRBJ2-7	TRBD1	CAWSARQGRESYEQYF	TGTGCCTGGAGTGCCAGACAGGGACGCGAGAGCTACGAGCAGTACTTC
-	TRBV11-3	TRBJ1-3	-	CASSLAAGNTIYF	TGTGCCAGCAGCTTAGCAGCTGGAAACACCATATATTTT
few	TRBV9	TRBJ1-1	TRBD1	CASSAEDRAPHTEAFF	TGTGCCAGCAGCGCCGAAGACAGGGCCCCTCACACTGAAGCTTTCTTT
few	TRBV7-9	TRBJ1-2	-	CASSLDDGDRHYGYTF	TGTGCCAGCAGCTTAGATGATGGAGACAGACACTATGGCTACACCTTC
-	TRBV10-3	TRBJ2-5	-	CAISEAGVAAQETQYF	TGTGCCATCAGTGAGGCTGGCGTAGCGGCCCAAGAGACCCAGTACTTC
-	TRBV5-5	TRBJ2-7	TRBD2	CASSLAGLAGGEQYF	TGTGCCAGCAGCTTGGCCGGACTAGCGGGAGGCGAGCAGTACTTC
once	TRBV2	TRBJ1-2	-	CASTERGGYGYTF	TGTGCCAGCACCGAAAGGGGAGGGTATGGCTACACCTTC
-	TRBV7-6	TRBJ2-7	-	CASSSSQDYEQYF	TGTGCCAGCAGCTCCTCACAGGACTACGAGCAGTACTTC
-	TRBV27	TRBJ2-1	TRBD2	CASGLAGRPNEQFF	TGTGCCAGCGGACTAGCGGGCCGTCCCAATGAGCAGTTCTTC
-	TRBV7-3	TRBJ2-1	TRBD1	CASSLGQGSYNEQFF	TGTGCCAGCAGCTTAGGACAGGGCTCCTACAATGAGCAGTTCTTC
-	TRBV7-9	TRBJ2-5	TRBD2	CASSPRLAGGQETQYF	TGTGCCAGCAGCCCTAGACTAGCGGGAGGCCAAGAGACCCAGTACTTC
-	TRBV19	TRBJ2-7	-	CASQGYPHPEQYF	TGTGCCAGTCAGGGTTACCCGCACCCCGAGCAGTACTTC
-	TRBV19	TRBJ2-1	-	CASSMAYFNEQFF	TGTGCCAGTAGTATGGCTTATTTCAATGAGCAGTTCTTC
-	TRBV7-8	TRBJ2-7	-	CASSLFQSRYEQYF	TGTGCCAGCAGCTTATTTCAAAGTCGCTACGAGCAGTACTTC
-	TRBV11-2	TRBJ2-7	TRBD1	CASSRQGIESYEQYF	TGTGCCAGCAGCAGACAGGGGATCGAATCCTACGAGCAGTACTTC
-	TRBV11-2	TRBJ2-7	-	CASSPVPIGDVIDEQYF	TGTGCCAGCAGCCCCGTTCCTATCGGAGACGTAATTGACGAGCAGTACTTC
-	TRBV5-4	TRBJ2-7	-	CASSSGVPYEQYF	TGTGCCAGCAGCTCCGGGGTCCCTTACGAGCAGTACTTC
once	TRBV5-5	TRBJ2-7	-	CASTHGVEQYF	TGTGCCAGCACCCACGGGGTCGAGCAGTACTTC
-	TRBV7-2	TRBJ1-5	-	CASSYLGDLAQHF	TGTGCCAGCAGCTACCTTGGGGACCTGGCCCAGCATTTT